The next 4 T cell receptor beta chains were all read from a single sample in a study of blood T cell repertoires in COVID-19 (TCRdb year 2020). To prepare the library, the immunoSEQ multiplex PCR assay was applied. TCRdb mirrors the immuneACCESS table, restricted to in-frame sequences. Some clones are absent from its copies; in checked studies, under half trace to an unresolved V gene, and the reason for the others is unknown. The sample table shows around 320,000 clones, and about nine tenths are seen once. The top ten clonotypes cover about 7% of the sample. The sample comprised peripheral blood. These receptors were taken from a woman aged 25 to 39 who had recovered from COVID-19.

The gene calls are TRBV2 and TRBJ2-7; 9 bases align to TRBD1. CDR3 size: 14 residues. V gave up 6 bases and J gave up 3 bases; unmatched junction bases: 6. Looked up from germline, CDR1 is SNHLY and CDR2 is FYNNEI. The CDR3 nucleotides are TGTGCCAGCAGACCGGGACAGGGAGACTACGAGCAGTACTTC. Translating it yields CASRPGQGDYEQYF.

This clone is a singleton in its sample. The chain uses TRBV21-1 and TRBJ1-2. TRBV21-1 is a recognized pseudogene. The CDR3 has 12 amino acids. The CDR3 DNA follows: TGTGCCAGCAGTAGGTCTTCGGGGGGCTACACCTTC. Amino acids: CASSRSSGGYTF.

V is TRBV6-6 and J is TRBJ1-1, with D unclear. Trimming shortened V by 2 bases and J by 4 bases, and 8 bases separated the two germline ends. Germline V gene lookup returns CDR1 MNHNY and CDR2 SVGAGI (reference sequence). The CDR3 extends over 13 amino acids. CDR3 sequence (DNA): TGTGCCAGCAGTTACAGCGGAGGCACTGAAGCTTTCTTT. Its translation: CASSYSGGTEAFF.

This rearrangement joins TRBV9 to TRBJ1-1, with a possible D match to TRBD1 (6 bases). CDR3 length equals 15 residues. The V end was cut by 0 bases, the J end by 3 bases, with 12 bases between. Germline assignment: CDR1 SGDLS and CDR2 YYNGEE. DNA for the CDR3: TGTGCCAGCAGCGTAGACAGCCAGGGGCACACTGAAGCTTTCTTT. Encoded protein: CASSVDSQGHTEAFF.